A selection of T cell receptor beta chains follows, all from one sample in a study of CD8+CD57+ T cells in acquired aplastic anemia. MiXCR, applied by TCRdb to the reads, yields one record per CDR3 protein. Of 80,000 to 100,000 distinct CDR3 sequences listed, roughly two thirds are singletons. The sequencing input was sorted CD4+, CD8+, or CD8+CD57+ T cells (not recorded which) from PBMCs. The receptors originated from a human donor with aplastic anemia. Both conserved end residues are part of each CDR3. The D gene is left open where the match is weak. The size entry is marked missing in some rows and otherwise reads once, few, many or a size class.

d_gene	abundance	j_gene	v_gene	CDR3nt	CDR3aa
TRBD1	NA	TRBJ2-1	TRBV29-1	TGCAGCGTTGAGACCGGGACAGCGAGCAATGAGCAGTTCTTC	CSVETGTASNEQFF
TRBD2	NA	TRBJ2-5	TRBV9	TGTGCCAGCAGCCCCGCCCCTACAGCGGGAGGGCGAGAGACCCAGTACTTC	CASSPAPTAGGRETQYF
NA	NA	TRBJ1-2	TRBV2	TGTGCCAGCAGTGAATCCCAGGATTCCTATGGCTACACCTTC	CASSESQDSYGYTF
NA	few	TRBJ2-7	TRBV11-1	TGTGCCAGCAGCTTGGCTTCCGCGGGGGCCTACGAGCAGTGCTTC	CASSLASAGAYEQCF
NA	NA	TRBJ1-4	TRBV28	TGTGAGGAGGTTGAAAAACTGTTTTTT	CEEVEKLFF
NA	NA	TRBJ2-7	TRBV5-6	TGTGCCAGCAGCTTGAAAAGGGTGTACGAGCAGTACTTC	CASSLKRVYEQYF
TRBD2	NA	TRBJ2-2	TRBV19	TGTGCCAGTAGTATGGGGGGGACGGGGGAGCTGTTTTTT	CASSMGGTGELFF
NA	NA	TRBJ1-3	TRBV7-8	TGTGCCAGCAGCTTAGCGCGCGTCAGCTCTGGAAACACCATATATTTT	CASSLARVSSGNTIYF
TRBD1	NA	TRBJ1-5	TRBV24-1	TGTGCCACCAGTGACAGAACAGGGGGCAATCAGCCCCAGCATTTT	CATSDRTGGNQPQHF
TRBD2	NA	TRBJ2-1	TRBV7-3	TGTGCCAGCAGCCCCGGGACTAACAATGAGCAGTTCTTC	CASSPGTNNEQFF
TRBD2	NA	TRBJ2-3	TRBV20-1	TGCAGTGCTATAGCGGGGGGTAGCGATACGCAGTATTTT	CSAIAGGSDTQYF
TRBD1	NA	TRBJ2-7	TRBV25-1	TGTGCCTGCAGTGGGTCCCGGGACAGGGAGACGGTGGAGCAGTACTTC	CACSGSRDRETVEQYF
NA	NA	TRBJ1-4	TRBV20-1	TGCAGTGCTAGAACAGGGTCCAGTGAAAAACTGTTTTTT	CSARTGSSEKLFF
NA	NA	TRBJ2-3	TRBV2	TGTGCCGATGGGGGAGGTGCGCGGGGCACAGATACGCAGTATTTT	CADGGGARGTDTQYF
NA	few	TRBJ2-7	TRBV7-2	TGTGCCAGCAGCGCCTCCAGGACCTACGAGCAGTACTTC	CASSASRTYEQYF
NA	NA	TRBJ1-6	TRBV2	TGTGCCAGCAGAACCGACCGTCTCCACTTT	CASRTDRLHF
NA	few	TRBJ1-1	TRBV9	TGTGCCAGCAGCGGCGGGGCCTTGAACACTGAAGCTTTCTTT	CASSGGALNTEAFF
TRBD1	NA	TRBJ2-7	TRBV19	TGTGCCTCAGGGGACAGTGCCTACGAGCAGTACTTC	CASGDSAYEQYF
NA	few	TRBJ2-5	TRBV20-1	TGCAGTGCTAGTTTGAGGGAGACCCAGTACTTC	CSASLRETQYF
TRBD1	NA	TRBJ1-1	TRBV7-8	TGTGCCAGCAGCATTACAGGGGACACTGAAGCTTTCTTT	CASSITGDTEAFF
TRBD1	NA	TRBJ2-7	TRBV19	TGTGCCAGTAGTGTGGGGACAGGAGACGCCTACGATCAGTACTTC	CASSVGTGDAYDQYF
NA	NA	TRBJ1-1	TRBV2	TGTGCCAGCACCGGACAGATACTGACTGAAGCTTTCTTT	CASTGQILTEAFF
TRBD2	NA	TRBJ2-1	TRBV5-1	TGCGCCAGCAGCCCGGGACTAGATCGGTACAATGAGCAGTTCTTC	CASSPGLDRYNEQFF
TRBD2	NA	TRBJ2-1	TRBV10-3	TGTGCCATCAGTGGCGGGACTAGTACTGAGCAGTTCTTC	CAISGGTSTEQFF
TRBD1	NA	TRBJ1-5	TRBV20-1	TGCAGTGCTATGGTGGGACAGGGCAATCAGCCCCAGCATTTT	CSAMVGQGNQPQHF
NA	NA	TRBJ1-1	TRBV12-3/TRBV12-4	TGTGCCAGCAACGTGGGGCAGGGTTGGGGCACTGAAGCTTTCTTT	CASNVGQGWGTEAFF
TRBD2	many	TRBJ2-5	TRBV5-8	TGTGCCAGCACAGCGGGGGTCCACCAAGAGACCCAGTACTTC	CASTAGVHQETQYF
NA	many	TRBJ1-2	TRBV20-1	TGCAGTGCTAGAGGCAGAGGGGTCGACTGGGGTGGCTACACCTTC	CSARGRGVDWGGYTF
NA	NA	TRBJ2-3	TRBV7-8	TGTGCCAGCAGCTTATTGTTGCGGTCCGAGGGAAATACGCAGTATTTT	CASSLLLRSEGNTQYF
TRBD1	NA	TRBJ1-2	TRBV10-3	TGTGCCAGCAGACATGGACAGGGGAGCTATGGCTACACCTTC	CASRHGQGSYGYTF
TRBD1	NA	TRBJ2-7	TRBV10-3	TGTGCCATCAGTCCCAACGACAGGGGGGAGCAGTACTTC	CAISPNDRGEQYF
NA	NA	TRBJ2-7	TRBV10-3	TGTGCCATCAGTGAATCAGGACCTCTCGAGCAGTACTTC	CAISESGPLEQYF
NA	NA	TRBJ1-2	TRBV3-1	TGTGCCAGCAGCCAAGAAAGGCACTATGGCTACACCTTC	CASSQERHYGYTF
TRBD2	many	TRBJ2-1	TRBV7-8	TGTGCCAGCAGCTGGGGACTAGCTTCCGCCTACAATGAGCAGTTCTTC	CASSWGLASAYNEQFF
NA	few	TRBJ2-2	TRBV20-1	TGCAGTGCTAGGCAGCACACCGGGGAGCTGTTTTTT	CSARQHTGELFF